The 26 T cell receptor beta chains presented below share a single source sample, sequenced in a study of OX40 agonist ivuxolimab in advanced cancers. The receptor library was made with the immunoSEQ multiplex PCR assay. Drawn from immuneACCESS, this table holds only the in-frame rearrangements with V and J called that TCRdb kept. Clones are partly lost; checked studies trace under half to an unresolved V gene and leave the rest unexplained. Counted in this sample were some 50,000 clones; around nine tenths of them appeared once. The top ten clonotypes cover 12% of the sample. The source material was CD4+ or CD8+ T cells sorted from blood, sampled in a trial of the OX40 agonist ivuxolimab. The source is an adult with an advanced solid tumor such as melanoma, head and neck, liver or kidney cancer.

The J gene is TRBJ2-7, the V gene TRBV11-2; D not certain. The CDR3 runs to 15 residues. Deletions cut 5 bases from V and 0 bases from J, with 14 bases between. Germline-derived CDR1 and CDR2 are SGHAT and FQNNGV. The CDR3 coding sequence is TGTGCCAGCAGCAGACCCCTCGAACCCTCCTACGAGCAGTACTTC. Protein: CASSRPLEPSYEQYF.

The chain carries TRBV4-3 and TRBJ2-1, with TRBD2 identical over 14 bases. The CDR3 consists of 22 residues. V shed 0 bases and J 1 base; nucleotides not matched to a gene: 14. Germline CDR1 LGHNA, CDR2 YSLEER. The CDR3 region has the DNA TGCGCCAGCAGCCAAGATAGTATCGGACTAGCGGGGGGCGTAGGATCCTACAATGAGCAGTTCTTC. This codes for CASSQDSIGLAGGVGSYNEQFF.

This clone was detected once. The chain uses TRBV29-1 and TRBJ1-2; D unresolved. V lost 3 bases and J lost 1, with 6 bases in between. Germline V lookup: CDR1 SQVTM, CDR2 ANQGSEA. This CDR3 region has 12 residues. The CDR3 nucleotides are TGCAGCGTTGAGGCCAGTAACTATGGCTACACCTTC. Protein product: CSVEASNYGYTF.

The V call is TRBV4-3, the J call TRBJ2-3; TRBD1 matches at 10 bases. The germline gives CDR1 LGHNA, CDR2 YSLEER. The CDR3 length is 15 residues. Trimming removed 1 base from V and 6 bases from J; junction bases left unmatched: 4. The CDR3 region has the DNA TGCGCCAGCAGCCAAGGACAGGGGGCTTCGGATACGCAGTATTTT. This sequence encodes CASSQGQGASDTQYF.

The V gene is TRBV9, the J gene TRBJ2-1; 11 nucleotides agree with TRBD2. This CDR3 has 18 residues. J gave up 0 bases and V 3 bases, and 8 bases lay outside the gene matches. Germline values: CDR1 SGDLS, CDR2 YYNGEE. The CDR3 bases are TGTGCCAGCAGCGGCCCGATAGCGGGGGGGAGCTCCTACAATGAGCAGTTCTTC. This codes for CASSGPIAGGSSYNEQFF.

This chain links TRBV7-6 with TRBJ1-5; the D is unclear. The CDR3 runs 19 residues. The V and J ends lost 1 base and 0 bases respectively, with 19 bases between them. Germline V gene lookup returns CDR1 SGHVS and CDR2 FNYEAQ. CDR3 amino acids: CASSLGPGIRGYSNQPQHF. In nucleotides, the CDR3 is TGTGCCAGCAGCTTAGGTCCAGGTATTCGGGGATATAGCAATCAGCCCCAGCATTTT.

The CDR3 bases are TGTGCCAGCAGTTACGGTAGACAAGAGACCCAGTACTTC. This encodes CASSYGRQETQYF. The chain has TRBV6-6 and TRBJ2-5, with unresolved D. CDR3 length: 13 amino acids. V was trimmed by 2 bases and J by 2 bases, leaving 6 bases between them. Germline assignment: CDR1 MNHNY and CDR2 SVGAGI (reference sequence).

The chain has TRBV7-6 and TRBJ2-1; 7 bases are a match to TRBD2. J gave up 1 base and V 1 base, and 1 base lay outside the gene matches. Germline assignment: CDR1 SGHVS and CDR2 FNYEAQ. The CDR3 length is 15 residues. Here the CDR3 reads CASSLDGGSYNEQFF. For the CDR3, the DNA is TGTGCCAGCAGCTTAGACGGGGGGTCCTACAATGAGCAGTTCTTC.

This chain links TRBV9 with TRBJ1-3, with 9 bases identical to TRBD1. Unmatched junction bases numbered 5, after V lost 3 bases and J lost 1 base. The length of the CDR3 is 16 residues. Germline V lookup: CDR1 SGDLS, CDR2 YYNGEE. CDR3 sequence reads: CASSDSTGGSGNTIYF. CDR3 DNA sequence: TGTGCCAGCAGCGATTCGACAGGGGGATCTGGAAACACCATATATTTT.

The CDR3 sequence: CASTGTSAHTDTQYF. The CDR3 region has the DNA TGTGCCAGCACCGGGACTAGCGCCCACACAGATACGCAGTATTTT. The V call is TRBV6-6, the J call TRBJ2-3; 10 bases match TRBD2. The CDR3 has 15 amino acids. V gave up 7 bases and J gave up 2 bases; unmatched junction bases: 6. Looked up from germline, CDR1 is MNHNY and CDR2 is SVGAGI (reference sequence).

The rearrangement links TRBV11-2 to TRBJ2-7, with 7 nucleotides matching TRBD1. J was trimmed by 7 bases and V by 4 bases; bases with no gene match: 4. The CDR3 is made up of 12 amino acids. The germline V gene has CDR1 SGHAT and CDR2 FQNNGV. CDR3 in amino acids: CASSWDRVEQYF. The CDR3 DNA sequence: TGTGCCAGCAGCTGGGACAGAGTAGAGCAGTACTTC.

The chain is built from TRBV9 and TRBJ1-2; D perhaps matches TRBD1 (6 bases). Germline V gene data show CDR1 as SGDLS and CDR2 as YYNGEE. Trimming took off 4 bases at V and 5 bases at J, with 15 bases between the two ends. The CDR3 is 14 amino acids. CDR3 sequence reads: CASSMETGRYGYTF. In DNA, the CDR3 is TGTGCCAGCAGCATGGAGACAGGACGGTATGGCTACACCTTC.

This clone came up once. The V call is TRBV28, the J call TRBJ2-7; 9 bases agree with TRBD1. The CDR3 totals 15 residues. Germline values: CDR1 MDHEN, CDR2 SYDVKM. V gave up 3 bases and J gave up 5 bases; unmatched junction bases: 8. CDR3 nucleotide sequence: TGTGCCAGCAGTTTTGAGGACAGGGGAGGTGACGAGCAGTACTTC. Its translation is CASSFEDRGGDEQYF.

A word on this clone: The junction does not match germline at one end; this may be a read error. CDR3 sequence: CASGLGAKKLFF. The DNA of the CDR3 is TGTGCCAGCGGCTTAGGGGCGAAAAAACTGTTTTTT. The chain links TRBV7-8 to TRBJ1-4, with D possibly being TRBD1 (5 bases). Germline CDR1 reads SGHVS; CDR2 reads FQNEAQ. The CDR3 covers 12 residues.

This chain connects TRBV6-6 to TRBJ2-7, with 8 nucleotides matching TRBD1. Germline CDR1 MNHNY, CDR2 SVGAGI (reference sequence). The V gene end was trimmed by 11 bases and the J gene end by 3 bases; junction bases not matched to a gene: 6. The CDR3 is made up of 12 amino acids. The CDR3 here is CAVNDRGYEQYF. The CDR3 DNA is TGTGCCGTGAATGACAGGGGCTACGAGCAGTACTTC.

V gene TRBV9 combines with J gene TRBJ2-1; D possibly corresponds to TRBD1 (5 bases). The length of the CDR3 is 13 residues. Trimming pared 0 bases from V and 5 bases from J, leaving 6 bases between. Germline assignment: CDR1 SGDLS and CDR2 YYNGEE. CDR3 residues: CASSVEGNNEQFF. As DNA, the CDR3 is TGTGCCAGCAGCGTAGAGGGGAACAATGAGCAGTTCTTC.

The rearrangement joins TRBV6-6 to TRBJ1-1, with D uncertain. The germline gives CDR1 MNHNY, CDR2 SVGAGI (reference sequence). V was trimmed by 1 base and J by 1 base, leaving 7 bases between them. The CDR3 is made up of 14 amino acids. CDR3 DNA: TGTGCCAGCAGTTACTTGGGGTGGAACACTGAAGCTTTCTTT. It yields the protein CASSYLGWNTEAFF.

The CDR3 sequence is CASSLTSGRYSYNEQFF. For the CDR3, the DNA is TGTGCCAGCAGCTTAACTAGCGGAAGGTATTCTTACAATGAGCAGTTCTTC. This chain connects TRBV7-3 to TRBJ2-1, with D maybe TRBD2 (6 bases). This CDR3 has 17 residues. Trimming removed 0 bases at V and 4 bases at J, with 16 bases between. The germline V gene has CDR1 SGHTA and CDR2 FQGTGA.

The chain joins TRBV10-3 to TRBJ1-3; D might be TRBD1 (6 bases). Germline CDR1 reads ENHRY; CDR2 reads SYGVKD. The CDR3 contains 14 residues. With 2 bases removed from V and 2 bases from J, the gap between germline ends came to 7 bases. CDR3 nucleotides: TGTGCCATCAGTGAGGGGACAACTGGAAACACCATATATTTT. Amino acid sequence: CAISEGTTGNTIYF.

This chain links TRBV30 with TRBJ2-3, with 8 bases matching TRBD1. Germline V CDR1 and CDR2: GTSNPN, SVGIG (reference sequence). This CDR3 region has 16 residues. J lost 0 bases, V lost 0 bases, and 5 bases had no gene match. CDR3 in amino acids: CAWSVPGQDSTDTQYF. CDR3 bases: TGTGCCTGGAGTGTACCGGGACAGGATAGCACAGATACGCAGTATTTT.

The chain carries TRBV30 and TRBJ1-5; D is ambiguous. The V gene's germline CDR1 is GTSNPN and CDR2 SVGIG (reference sequence). V lost 0 bases and J 6 bases, leaving 12 bases between the germline ends. The CDR3 contains 14 residues. CDR3 protein: CAWSVGYAGQPQHF. The CDR3 bases are TGTGCCTGGAGTGTGGGTTACGCCGGTCAGCCCCAGCATTTT.

CDR3 sequence: CASSYIQELNYGYTF. CDR3 nucleotides: TGTGCCAGCAGTTACATCCAGGAACTTAACTATGGCTACACCTTC. The rearrangement uses TRBV6-5 and TRBJ1-2; D unclear. The CDR3 loop spans 15 amino acids. The V gene's germline CDR1 is MNHEY and CDR2 SVGAGI. Trimming stripped 2 bases from V and 1 base from J, with 11 bases between.

The chain uses TRBV7-8 and TRBJ2-2; 8 bases are shared with TRBD2. The CDR3 has 17 residues. V was pared by 5 bases and J by 2 bases, with 10 bases of the junction left unmatched. Germline V gene sequence: CDR1 SGHVS, CDR2 FQNEAQ. CDR3 sequence reads: CASSKYGLAVNTGELFF. CDR3 coding DNA: TGTGCCAGCAGCAAATACGGACTAGCCGTAAACACCGGGGAGCTGTTTTTT.

In DNA, the CDR3 is TGTGCCGCCCGGAACGCGGGGGATGAAAAACTGTTTTTT. It encodes CAARNAGDEKLFF. The rearrangement uses TRBV19 and TRBJ1-4; D is possibly TRBD1 (5 bases). Trimming cost V 11 bases and J 6 bases, with 16 bases left between them. Germline lookup yields CDR1 LNHDA and CDR2 SQIVND (reference sequence). The CDR3 has 13 amino acids.

The V gene is TRBV27, the J gene TRBJ2-3, with D maybe TRBD1 (5 bases). This CDR3 has 14 amino acids. With 5 bases removed from V and 7 bases from J, the gap between germline ends came to 16 bases. Germline lookup yields CDR1 MNHEY and CDR2 SMNVEV (reference sequence). CDR3: CASSPFFQGNTQYF. In nucleotides, the CDR3 is TGTGCCAGCAGTCCTTTCTTCCAGGGTAATACGCAGTATTTT.

The CDR3 loop reads CASSLGTGLDQPQHF. CDR3 DNA sequence: TGCGCCAGCAGCTTGGGGACAGGGCTGGATCAGCCCCAGCATTTT. This chain connects TRBV5-1 to TRBJ1-5, with 8 bases matching TRBD1. In germline, CDR1 is SGHRS, CDR2 YFSETQ. The CDR3 length is 15 residues. Trimming took 0 bases from V and 5 from J; bases not matched to a gene: 4.